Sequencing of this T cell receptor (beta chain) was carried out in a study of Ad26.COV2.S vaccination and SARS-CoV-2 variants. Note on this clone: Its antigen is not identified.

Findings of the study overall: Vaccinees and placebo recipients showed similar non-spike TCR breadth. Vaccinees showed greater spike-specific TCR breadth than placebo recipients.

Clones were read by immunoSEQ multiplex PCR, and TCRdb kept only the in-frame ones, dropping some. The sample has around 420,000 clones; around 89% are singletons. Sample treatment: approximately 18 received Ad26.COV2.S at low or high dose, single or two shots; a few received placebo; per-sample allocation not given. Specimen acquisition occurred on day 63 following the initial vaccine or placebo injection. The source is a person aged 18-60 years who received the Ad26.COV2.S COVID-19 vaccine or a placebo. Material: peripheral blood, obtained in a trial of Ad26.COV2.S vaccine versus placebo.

This CDR3 reads CASSPGLGSYNEQFF. The CDR3 DNA reads TGTGCCAGCAGCCCCGGACTCGGCTCCTACAATGAGCAGTTCTTC. This chain links TRBV5-5 with TRBJ2-1, with D perhaps matching TRBD2 (5 bases). There are 15 residues in the CDR3. Trimming removed 4 bases from V and 0 bases from J, with 11 bases in between. CDR1 is SGHKS and CDR2 is YYEKEE in the germline V gene (reference sequence).